The present TCR beta chain was sequenced within a study of OX40 agonist ivuxolimab in advanced cancers. Study outcomes and limitations: Patients with a partial response at 0.1-3.0 mg/kg had among the lowest clonal expansion.

The data were produced by immunoSEQ multiplex PCR, yet TCRdb's version contains in-frame clones alone and is incomplete. The table shows 15,000 to 20,000 clones, with around 80% occurring only once. About this clone: The antigen is not known.

CDR1 MGHRA and CDR2 YSYEKL come from the germline V gene. The CDR3 runs to 16 residues. Trimming stripped 1 base from V and 5 bases from J, with 15 bases between. This specimen consisted of CD4+ or CD8+ T cells sorted from blood, obtained in a trial of the OX40 agonist ivuxolimab. The rearrangement links TRBV4-1 to TRBJ2-4; D possibly corresponds to TRBD2 (7 bases). The receptor comes from an adult with an advanced solid tumor such as melanoma, head and neck, liver or kidney cancer. The CDR3 sequence: CASSQVGGHGENIQYF. Written as DNA, the CDR3 is TGCGCCAGCAGCCAAGTCGGGGGGCATGGGGAAAACATTCAGTACTTC.